The present T cell receptor beta chain was sequenced within a study of regulatory T cells in long-lasting Graves disease. Through Arm-PCR of CDR3 regions and iRepertoire HTBI primers, TCR beta libraries were built. TCRdb recomputed calls from the multiplex PCR reads with MiXCR, one row per CDR3 protein. Among 400,000 to 500,000 distinct CDR3 sequences listed, around 17% were seen once. The time point: newly diagnosed GD, antithyroid drugs for less than 3 months. After RNA was extracted from PBMCs, the TCR library was made from it. The CDR3 is made up of 15 amino acids. CDR1 and CDR2 (germline): SGHDT, YYEEEE. V lost 3 bases, J lost 5 bases, and 7 bases stayed unmatched. These data also formed part of another study, on T cells in Graves' hyperthyroidism and ophthalmopathy.

The J gene is TRBJ2-2, the V gene TRBV5-6; 7 bases match TRBD2. This clonotype originated in a woman aged 18-29 years with Graves disease. This specimen consisted of peripheral blood mononuclear cells (PBMCs), obtained at new diagnosis, from a patient treated with antithyroid drugs. The chain's CDR3 is CASSYGGSGTGELFF. The DNA for the CDR3 is TGTGCCAGCAGCTACGGGGGGAGTGGTACCGGGGAGCTGTTTTTT.